This passage covers 29 T cell receptor beta chains from one sample sequenced in a study of CXCR3-negative and CXCR3-positive naive CD8 T cells. TRB cDNA was prepared as libraries by UMI-labeled 5' RACE. Following a re-call of the 5' RACE reads, TCRdb has one entry per CDR3 protein and lacks DNA. Listed are around 26,000 distinct CDR3 sequences; over 2.5% falls within the top ten. The sequenced material came from naive CXCR3- CD8+ T cells from blood. Subset in this sample: CD45RO-CCR7+CD27+CD95- naive CD8+ T cells lacking CXCR3 (TNR3-). Receptors originate from a human donor in good health. Some clones in this sample may be carry-over from other donors' samples.

The genes are TRBV14 and TRBJ2-7. The germline V gene has CDR1 SGHDN and CDR2 FVKESK. This CDR3 region has 16 residues. The CDR3 loop reads CASSPLWAGWTVEQYF.

The chain joins TRBV5-1 to TRBJ2-7; TCRdb returns TRBD1, unconfirmable since there is no DNA. CDR1 is SGHRS, CDR2 YFSETQ, per germline. This CDR3 has 12 amino acids. Here the CDR3 reads CASSLEGHEQYF.

The chain couples TRBV28 to TRBJ1-2. In germline, CDR1 is MDHEN, CDR2 SYDVKM. This CDR3 is built from 12 residues. The CDR3 reads CASSFREEGYTF.

The chain employs TRBV7-9 and TRBJ2-7; TCRdb's D gene call, TRBD1, goes unchecked for lack of DNA. The V gene's germline CDR1 is SEHNR and CDR2 FQNEAQ (reference sequence). The CDR3 consists of 15 residues. CDR3 residues: CASSVGQGSSYEQYF.

According to its frequency, this clonotype is medium-sized. The chain is built from TRBV29-1 and TRBJ2-1; the D call of TRBD1 rests on TCRdb alone, since no DNA is present to check it. Germline CDR1 is SQVTM and CDR2 is ANQGSEA. The CDR3 contains 11 residues. The CDR3 reads CSVEAGGAQFF.

By frequency, this clonotype is medium-sized. The V and J genes are TRBV5-6 and TRBJ2-5. The length of the CDR3 is 11 residues. Per the germline V gene, CDR1 is SGHDT and CDR2 is YYEEEE. This CDR3 is CASTSGETQYF.

The chain links TRBV3-1 to TRBJ1-1. Germline V gene lookup returns CDR1 LGHDT and CDR2 YNNKEL (reference sequence). The CDR3 covers 13 residues. CDR3 region: CASSQGLSTEAFF.

This CDR3 is CASSRLNTEAFF. The chain combines TRBV14 with TRBJ1-1. The CDR3 contains 12 residues. Germline-derived CDR1 and CDR2 are SGHDN and FVKESK.

The V and J genes are TRBV29-1 and TRBJ2-2. The germline V gene has CDR1 SQVTM and CDR2 ANQGSEA. This CDR3 has 14 residues. The chain's CDR3 is CSVEGETGDGELFF.

V usage is TRBV7-8 and J usage is TRBJ1-2. Per germline, CDR1 SGHVS and CDR2 FQNEAQ. The CDR3 sequence is 16 residues long. CDR3 loop: CASSDPEVLSNYGYTF.

The chain has TRBV3-1 and TRBJ2-5; TCRdb's D call, TRBD1, is unchecked because there is no DNA. Germline CDR1 reads LGHDT; CDR2 reads YNNKEL (reference sequence). The CDR3 has 15 amino acids. The CDR3 here is CASTSTGIDSETQYF.

The CDR3 reads CSVGPLSTGELFF. The chain has TRBV29-1 and TRBJ2-2; the TCRdb D gene call, TRBD2, has no DNA to confirm it. This CDR3 spans 13 amino acids. Germline V gives CDR1 SQVTM, CDR2 ANQGSEA.

The chain has TRBV21-1 and TRBJ2-3. TRBV21-1 is flagged as a pseudogene. This CDR3 is built from 15 residues. This CDR3 reads CASSKVGPCTDTQYF.

The rearrangement uses TRBV20-1 and TRBJ2-7; the TRBD1 assignment by TCRdb is unverifiable without DNA. This CDR3 has 12 residues. Germline assignment: CDR1 DFQATT and CDR2 SNEGSKA (reference sequence). CDR3 sequence reads: CSGGMDSYEQYF.

V usage is TRBV4-2 and J usage is TRBJ2-7; TCRdb's D call, TRBD1, is unchecked because there is no DNA. CDR1 and CDR2 (germline): LGHNA, YNFKEQ. CDR3 length: 14 amino acids. This CDR3 is CASSQGQGTYEQYF.

This sequence joins TRBV27 and TRBJ2-7; the D call from TCRdb, TRBD1, cannot be confirmed without DNA. The CDR3 has 15 residues. From germline, CDR1 is MNHEY and CDR2 SMNVEV (reference sequence). The chain's CDR3 is CASRWAGSTIYEQYF.

This rearrangement joins TRBV4-3 to TRBJ2-1; the D gene TCRdb calls, TRBD1, cannot be checked with no DNA. CDR1 LGHNA and CDR2 YSLEER come from the germline V gene. The CDR3 is 17 residues long. The CDR3 loop reads CASSQEYRTGGFNEQFF.

The rearrangement uses TRBV9 and TRBJ2-1. Germline loops: CDR1 SGDLS, CDR2 YYNGEE. CDR3 length equals 15 residues. CDR3 amino acids: CASSVSGSSYNEQFF. The full variable domain, with the rest looked up from reference TRBV9 and TRBJ2-1, is DSGVTQTPKHLITATGQRVTLRCSPRSGDLSVYWYQQSLDQGLQFLIQYYNGEERAKGNILERFSAQQFPDLHSELNLSSLELGDSALYFCASSVSGSSYNEQFFGPGTRLTVL.

V usage is TRBV14 and J usage is TRBJ1-1. CDR1 is SGHDN, CDR2 FVKESK, per germline. The CDR3 is made up of 13 amino acids. This chain's CDR3 is CASSQEFGTEAFF. The full variable domain, in which reference TRBV14 and TRBJ1-1 provide the parts outside the CDR3, is EAGVTQFPSHSVIEKGQTVTLRCDPISGHDNLYWYRRVMGKEIKFLLHFVKESKQDESGMPNNRFLAERTGGTYSTLKVQPAELEDSGVYFCASSQEFGTEAFFGQGTRLTVV.

This chain links TRBV29-1 with TRBJ1-1; TCRdb outputs TRBD1, but without DNA this stays unchecked. The CDR3 is made up of 16 amino acids. Germline CDR1 is SQVTM and CDR2 is ANQGSEA. CDR3 loop: CSVEGLTGHTNTEAFF. Using reference TRBV29-1 and TRBJ1-1 for the parts outside the CDR3, the full variable domain is SAVISQKPSRDICQRGTSLTIQCQVDSQVTMMFWYRQQPGQSLTLIATANQGSEATYESGFVIDKFPISRPNLTFSTLTVSNMSPEDSSIYLCSVEGLTGHTNTEAFFGQGTRLTVV.

CDR3 in amino acids: CASSATGDRGTDTQYF. This chain links TRBV11-2 with TRBJ2-3; no DNA is available, so the TRBD1 call from TCRdb remains unchecked. CDR1 is SGHAT, CDR2 FQNNGV, per germline. CDR3 length equals 16 residues.

J is TRBJ1-1 and V is TRBV6-6. Germline values: CDR1 MNHNY, CDR2 SVGAGI (reference sequence). The CDR3 spans 12 residues. This CDR3 is CASGYRVTEAFF.

This sequence joins TRBV9 and TRBJ2-2; TCRdb reports TRBD2, a call that lacks DNA to check it against. CDR1 is SGDLS, CDR2 YYNGEE, per germline. This CDR3 is built from 14 residues. The CDR3 loop reads CASSVKGRGGELFF. Full variable domain (remainder filled in from reference TRBV9 and TRBJ2-2): DSGVTQTPKHLITATGQRVTLRCSPRSGDLSVYWYQQSLDQGLQFLIQYYNGEERAKGNILERFSAQQFPDLHSELNLSSLELGDSALYFCASSVKGRGGELFFGEGSRLTVL.

CDR3 residues: CASSQDPHLGRQETQYF. The V and J genes are TRBV14 and TRBJ2-5; the TRBD2 assignment by TCRdb is unverifiable without DNA. CDR1 SGHDN and CDR2 FVKESK come from the germline V gene. The CDR3 spans 17 residues.

The V call is TRBV12-3 or TRBV12-4, the J call TRBJ2-5. The CDR3 extends over 11 amino acids. The CDR3 spells CASSLSETQYF.

This clonotype counts as medium-sized by frequency. The V gene is TRBV10-3, the J gene TRBJ1-1; absent DNA, TCRdb's TRBD1 call cannot be checked. This CDR3 spans 14 amino acids. The germline CDR1 and CDR2 sequences are ENHRY and SYGVKD. This CDR3 reads CAISGDRENTEAFF.

This sequence joins TRBV27 and TRBJ2-7. This CDR3 has 16 amino acids. CDR1 is MNHEY, CDR2 SMNVEV, per germline (reference sequence). Here the CDR3 reads CASSRGSGRSSYEQYF.

This chain links TRBV14 with TRBJ1-1; TCRdb's assignment of TRBD1 cannot be checked, as there is no DNA. The CDR3 is 14 residues long. In germline, CDR1 is SGHDN, CDR2 FVKESK. The CDR3 sequence: CASRKTGGRAEAFF.

The CDR3 sequence is CASSLQGYEQYF. The chain combines TRBV5-1 with TRBJ2-7. This CDR3 is 12 amino acids long. Germline CDR1 and CDR2: SGHRS and YFSETQ.